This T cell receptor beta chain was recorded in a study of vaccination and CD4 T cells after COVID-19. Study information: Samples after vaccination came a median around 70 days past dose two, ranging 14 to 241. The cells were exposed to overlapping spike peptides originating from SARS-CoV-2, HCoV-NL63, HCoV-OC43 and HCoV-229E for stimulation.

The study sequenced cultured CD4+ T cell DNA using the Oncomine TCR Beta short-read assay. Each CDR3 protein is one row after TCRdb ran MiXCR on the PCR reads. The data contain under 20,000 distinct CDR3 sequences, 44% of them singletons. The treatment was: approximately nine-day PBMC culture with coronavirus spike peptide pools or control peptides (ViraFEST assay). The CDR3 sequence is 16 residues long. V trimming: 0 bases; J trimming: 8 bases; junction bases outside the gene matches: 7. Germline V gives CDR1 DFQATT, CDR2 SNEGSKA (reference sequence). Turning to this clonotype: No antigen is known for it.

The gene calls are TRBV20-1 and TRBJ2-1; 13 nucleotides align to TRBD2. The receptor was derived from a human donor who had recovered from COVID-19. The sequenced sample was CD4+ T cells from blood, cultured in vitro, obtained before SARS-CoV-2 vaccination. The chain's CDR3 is CSARDRTSGSQYEQFF. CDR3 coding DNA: TGCAGTGCTAGAGATCGGACTAGCGGGAGTCAGTATGAGCAGTTCTTC.